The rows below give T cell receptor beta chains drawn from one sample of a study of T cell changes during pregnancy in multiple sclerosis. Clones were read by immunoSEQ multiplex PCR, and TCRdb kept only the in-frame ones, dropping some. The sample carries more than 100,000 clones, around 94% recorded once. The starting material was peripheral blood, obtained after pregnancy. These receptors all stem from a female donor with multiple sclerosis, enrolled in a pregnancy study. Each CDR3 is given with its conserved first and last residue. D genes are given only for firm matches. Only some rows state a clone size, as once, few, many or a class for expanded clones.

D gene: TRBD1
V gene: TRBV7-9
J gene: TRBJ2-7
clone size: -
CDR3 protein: CASSLGTGVYEQYF
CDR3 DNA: TGTGCCAGCAGCTTAGGGACAGGGGTCTACGAGCAGTACTTC

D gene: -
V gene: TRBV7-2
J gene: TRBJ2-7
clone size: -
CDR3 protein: CASSLAAGSYEQYF
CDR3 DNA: TGTGCCAGCAGCTTAGCGGCAGGATCCTACGAGCAGTACTTC

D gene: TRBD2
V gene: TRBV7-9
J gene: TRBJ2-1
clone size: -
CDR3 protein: CASSWGLAGGNEQFF
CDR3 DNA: TGTGCCAGCAGCTGGGGACTAGCGGGCGGCAATGAGCAGTTCTTC

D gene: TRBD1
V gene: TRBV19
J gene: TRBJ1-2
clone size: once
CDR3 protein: CASKSLLDRGLPNYGYTF
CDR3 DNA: TGTGCCAGTAAATCACTCTTGGACAGGGGACTACCTAACTATGGCTACACCTTC

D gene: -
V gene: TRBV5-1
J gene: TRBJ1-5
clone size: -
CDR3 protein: CASSLGGPGNQPQHF
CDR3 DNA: TGCGCCAGCAGCTTGGGGGGGCCAGGCAATCAGCCCCAGCATTTT

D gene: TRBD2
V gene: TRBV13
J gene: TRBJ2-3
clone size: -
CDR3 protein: CASSSLGLAGGSTDTQYF
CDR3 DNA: TGTGCCAGCAGCTCCCTAGGACTAGCGGGGGGCAGCACAGATACGCAGTATTTT

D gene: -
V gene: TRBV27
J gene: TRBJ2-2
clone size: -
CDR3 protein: CASANEVRGLNTGELFF
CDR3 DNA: TGTGCCAGCGCGAATGAAGTCAGGGGTCTTAACACCGGGGAGCTGTTTTTT

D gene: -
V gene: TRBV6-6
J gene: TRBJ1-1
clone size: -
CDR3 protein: CASTRQEVDTEAFF
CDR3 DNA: TGTGCCAGCACCCGACAGGAGGTGGACACTGAAGCTTTCTTT

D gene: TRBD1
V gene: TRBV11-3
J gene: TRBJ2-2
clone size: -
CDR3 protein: CASSLAQGPSLGTGELFF
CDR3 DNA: TGTGCCAGCAGCTTAGCACAGGGGCCTTCCTTGGGGACCGGGGAGCTGTTTTTT

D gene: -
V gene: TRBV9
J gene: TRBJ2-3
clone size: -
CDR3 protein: CASSSDRVTDTQYF
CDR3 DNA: TGTGCCAGCAGCTCTGACCGGGTAACAGATACGCAGTATTTT

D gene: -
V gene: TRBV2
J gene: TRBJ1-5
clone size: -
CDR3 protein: CASSEAAQNNQPQHF
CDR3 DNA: TGTGCCAGCAGTGAAGCTGCACAGAACAATCAGCCCCAGCATTTT

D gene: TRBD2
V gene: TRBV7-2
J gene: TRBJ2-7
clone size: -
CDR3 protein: CASSLELAGVSYEQYF
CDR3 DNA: TGTGCCAGCAGCTTAGAACTAGCGGGGGTTTCCTACGAGCAGTACTTC

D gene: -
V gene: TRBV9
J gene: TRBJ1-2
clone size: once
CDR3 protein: CASSGLRGDTGGGYTF
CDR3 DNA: TGTGCCAGCAGCGGACTACGAGGCGACACCGGTGGCGGCTACACCTTC

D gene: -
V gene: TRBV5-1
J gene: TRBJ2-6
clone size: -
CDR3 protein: CASSLRIAEPSGANVLTF
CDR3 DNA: TGCGCCAGCAGCTTGAGGATAGCGGAACCCTCTGGGGCCAACGTCCTGACTTTC

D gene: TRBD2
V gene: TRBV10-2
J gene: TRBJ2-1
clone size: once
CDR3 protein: CASRLAGGPYNEQFF
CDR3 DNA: TGCGCCAGCAGATTAGCGGGAGGGCCCTACAATGAGCAGTTCTTC

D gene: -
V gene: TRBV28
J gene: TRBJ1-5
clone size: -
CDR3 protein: CASSYDFNGGDQPQHF
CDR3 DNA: TGTGCCAGCAGTTACGATTTCAATGGAGGGGATCAGCCCCAGCATTTT

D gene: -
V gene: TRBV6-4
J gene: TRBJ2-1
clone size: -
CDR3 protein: CASSKTSGTVAGTLHNEQFF
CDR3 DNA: TGTGCCAGCAGCAAGACTTCCGGGACAGTAGCGGGAACCCTGCACAATGAGCAGTTCTTC

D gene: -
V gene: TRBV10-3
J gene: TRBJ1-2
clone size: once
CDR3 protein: CAISGIDTQGGYTF
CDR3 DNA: TGTGCCATCAGTGGGATAGATACGCAGGGCGGCTACACCTTC

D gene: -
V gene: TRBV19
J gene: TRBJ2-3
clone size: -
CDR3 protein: CASSIPGVDTQYF
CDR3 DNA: TGTGCCAGTAGTATTCCCGGGGTGGATACGCAGTATTTT

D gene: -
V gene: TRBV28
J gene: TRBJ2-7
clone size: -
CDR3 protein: CASSLTTGTPSYEQYF
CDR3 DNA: TGTGCCAGCAGTCTCACAACCGGGACTCCCTCCTACGAGCAGTACTTC

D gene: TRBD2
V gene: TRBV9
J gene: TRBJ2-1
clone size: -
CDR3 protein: CASSGGTSLIYNEQFF
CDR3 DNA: TGTGCCAGCAGCGGGGGGACTAGCCTTATCTACAATGAGCAGTTCTTC

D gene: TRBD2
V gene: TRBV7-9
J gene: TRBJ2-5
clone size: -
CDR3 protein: CASSAPGLAGQTQYF
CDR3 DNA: TGTGCCAGCAGCGCCCCGGGACTAGCGGGTCAGACCCAGTACTTC

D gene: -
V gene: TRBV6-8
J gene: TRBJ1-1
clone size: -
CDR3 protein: CASSYPGFNTEAFF
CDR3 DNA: TGTGCCAGCAGTTACCCGGGGTTTAACACTGAAGCTTTCTTT

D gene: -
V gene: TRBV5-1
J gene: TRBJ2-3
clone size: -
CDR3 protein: CASSLVSGAITDTQYF
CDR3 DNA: TGCGCCAGCAGCTTGGTTTCAGGGGCGATCACAGATACGCAGTATTTT

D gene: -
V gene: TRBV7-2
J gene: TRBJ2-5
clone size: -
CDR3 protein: CASSGSSRETQYF
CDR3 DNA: TGTGCCTCCAGCGGGTCGTCGAGAGAGACCCAGTACTTC

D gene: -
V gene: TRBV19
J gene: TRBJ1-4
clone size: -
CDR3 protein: CASSILSAGDEKLFF
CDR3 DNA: TGTGCCAGTAGTATACTTTCGGCAGGGGATGAAAAACTGTTTTTT

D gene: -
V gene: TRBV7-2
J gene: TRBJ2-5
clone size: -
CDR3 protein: CASSRSPGSETQYF
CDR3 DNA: TGTGCCAGCAGTCGTAGCCCGGGTTCCGAGACCCAGTACTTC

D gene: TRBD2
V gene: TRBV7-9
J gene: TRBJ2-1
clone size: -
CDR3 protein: CASSLTTSGGPNEQFF
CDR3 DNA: TGTGCCAGCAGCCTGACGACTAGCGGGGGCCCAAATGAGCAGTTCTTC

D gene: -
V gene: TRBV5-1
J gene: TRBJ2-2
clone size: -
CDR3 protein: CASSPRGTYTGELFF
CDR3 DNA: TGCGCCAGCAGCCCCAGGGGAACCTACACCGGGGAGCTGTTTTTT

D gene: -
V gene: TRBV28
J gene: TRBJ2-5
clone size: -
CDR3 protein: CASSFLETQYF
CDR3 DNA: TGTGCCAGCAGTTTCCTGGAGACCCAGTACTTC

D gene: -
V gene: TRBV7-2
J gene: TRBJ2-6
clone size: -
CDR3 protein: CASRGRRGLGANVLTF
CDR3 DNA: TGTGCCAGCAGGGGTAGAAGGGGGTTGGGGGCCAACGTCCTGACTTTC

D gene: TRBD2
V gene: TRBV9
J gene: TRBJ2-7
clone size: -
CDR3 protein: CASSVGTSGSPHEQYF
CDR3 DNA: TGTGCCAGCAGCGTAGGGACTAGCGGGAGTCCCCACGAGCAGTACTTC

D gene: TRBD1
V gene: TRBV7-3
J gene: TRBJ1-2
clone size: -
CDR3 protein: CASSPGTGGLVYGYTF
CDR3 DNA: TGTGCCAGCAGCCCAGGGACAGGGGGTTTGGTTTATGGCTACACCTTC

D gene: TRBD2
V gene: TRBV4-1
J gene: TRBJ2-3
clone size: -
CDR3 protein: CASSLRGLAGGPWTDTQYF
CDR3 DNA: TGCGCCAGCAGCCTCCGGGGACTAGCGGGGGGGCCTTGGACAGATACGCAGTATTTT

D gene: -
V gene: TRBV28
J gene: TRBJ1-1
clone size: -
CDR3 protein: CASSRGTLNTEAFF
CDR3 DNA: TGTGCCAGCAGCCGGGGGACCCTGAACACTGAAGCTTTCTTT

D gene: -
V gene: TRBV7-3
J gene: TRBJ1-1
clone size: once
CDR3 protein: CASSLTSQGGTEAFF
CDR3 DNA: TGTGCCAGCAGCTTAACGAGTCAGGGAGGAACTGAAGCTTTCTTT

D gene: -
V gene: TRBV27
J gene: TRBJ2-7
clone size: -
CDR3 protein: CASSLSGGGVQYF
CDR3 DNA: TGTGCCAGCAGTTTATCAGGGGGAGGGGTGCAGTACTTC

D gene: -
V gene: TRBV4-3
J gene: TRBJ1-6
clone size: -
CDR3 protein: CASSQVPLGGGSPLHF
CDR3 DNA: TGCGCCAGCAGCCAAGTCCCCTTGGGGGGTGGCTCACCCCTCCACTTT

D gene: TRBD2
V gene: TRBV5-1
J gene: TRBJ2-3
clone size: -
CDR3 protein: CASKGLASVSDTQYF
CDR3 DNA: TGCGCCAGCAAGGGACTAGCAAGCGTCTCAGATACGCAGTATTTT